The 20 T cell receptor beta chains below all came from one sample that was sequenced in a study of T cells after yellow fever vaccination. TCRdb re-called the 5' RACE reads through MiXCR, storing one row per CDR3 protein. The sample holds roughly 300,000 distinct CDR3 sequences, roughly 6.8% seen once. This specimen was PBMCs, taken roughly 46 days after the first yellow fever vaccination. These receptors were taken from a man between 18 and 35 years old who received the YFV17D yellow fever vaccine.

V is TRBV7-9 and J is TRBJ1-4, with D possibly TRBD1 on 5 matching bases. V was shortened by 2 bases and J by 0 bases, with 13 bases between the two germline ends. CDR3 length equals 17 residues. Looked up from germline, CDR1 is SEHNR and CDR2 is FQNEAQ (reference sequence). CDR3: CASSLLAGFATNEKLFF. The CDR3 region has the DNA TGTGCCAGCAGCTTATTGGCAGGGTTTGCAACTAATGAAAAACTGTTTTTT.

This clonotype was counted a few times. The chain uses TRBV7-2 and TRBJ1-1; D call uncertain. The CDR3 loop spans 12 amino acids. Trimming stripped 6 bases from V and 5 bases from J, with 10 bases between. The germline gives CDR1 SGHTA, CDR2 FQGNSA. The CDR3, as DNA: TGTGCCAGCAGACTTCGACCGACTGAAGCTTTCTTT. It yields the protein CASRLRPTEAFF.

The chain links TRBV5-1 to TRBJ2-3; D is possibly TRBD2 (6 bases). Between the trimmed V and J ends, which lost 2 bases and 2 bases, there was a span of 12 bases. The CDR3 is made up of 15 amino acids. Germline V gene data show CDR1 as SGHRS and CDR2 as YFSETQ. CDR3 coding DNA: TGCGCCAGCAGCTTTGGCGGGATTCTCACAGATACGCAGTATTTT. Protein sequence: CASSFGGILTDTQYF.

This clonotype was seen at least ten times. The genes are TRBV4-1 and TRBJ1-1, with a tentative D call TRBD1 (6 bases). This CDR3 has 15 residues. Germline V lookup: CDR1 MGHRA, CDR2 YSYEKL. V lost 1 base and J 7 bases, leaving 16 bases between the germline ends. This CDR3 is CASSQAGVLSFEAFF. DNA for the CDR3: TGCGCCAGCAGCCAAGCAGGGGTTTTATCGTTTGAAGCTTTCTTT.

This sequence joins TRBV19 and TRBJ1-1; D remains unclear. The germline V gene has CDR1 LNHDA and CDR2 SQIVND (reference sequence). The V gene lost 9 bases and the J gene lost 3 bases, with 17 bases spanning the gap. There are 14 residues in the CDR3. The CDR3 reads CASQNTETYTEAFF. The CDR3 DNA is TGTGCCAGCCAAAATACAGAGACCTACACTGAAGCTTTCTTT. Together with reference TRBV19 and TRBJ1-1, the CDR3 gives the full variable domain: DGGITQSPKYLFRKEGQNVTLSCEQNLNHDAMYWYRQDPGQGLRLIYYSQIVNDFQKGDIAEGYSVSREKKESFPLTVTSAQKNPTAFYLCASQNTETYTEAFFGQGTRLTVV.

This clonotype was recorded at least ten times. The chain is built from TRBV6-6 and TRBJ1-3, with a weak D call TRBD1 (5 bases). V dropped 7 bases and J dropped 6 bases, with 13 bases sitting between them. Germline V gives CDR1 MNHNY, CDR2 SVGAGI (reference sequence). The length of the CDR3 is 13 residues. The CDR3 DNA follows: TGTGCCAGCATCGCAGGGTTTGAAAACACCATATATTTT. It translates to CASIAGFENTIYF.

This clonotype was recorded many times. This chain's CDR3 is CASSLDYEQYV. DNA for the CDR3: TGTGCCAGCAGTTTGGATTACGAGCAGTACGTC. V gene TRBV5-6 combines with J gene TRBJ2-7; D is undetermined. Per the germline V gene, CDR1 is SGHDT and CDR2 is YYEEEE. CDR3 length: 11 amino acids.

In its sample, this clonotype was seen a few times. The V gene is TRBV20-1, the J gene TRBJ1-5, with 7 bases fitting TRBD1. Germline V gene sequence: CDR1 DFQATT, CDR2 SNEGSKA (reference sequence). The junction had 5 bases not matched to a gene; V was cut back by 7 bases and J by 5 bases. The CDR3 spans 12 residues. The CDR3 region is CSVSTGDQPQHF. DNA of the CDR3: TGCAGTGTCAGCACAGGGGATCAGCCCCAGCATTTT.

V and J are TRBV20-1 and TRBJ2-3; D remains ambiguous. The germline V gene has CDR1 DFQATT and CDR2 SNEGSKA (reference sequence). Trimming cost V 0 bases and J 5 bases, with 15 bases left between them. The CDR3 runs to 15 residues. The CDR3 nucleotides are TGCAGTGCTAGAGATTATAGGGAAGGTGGAGATACGCAGTATTTT. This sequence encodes CSARDYREGGDTQYF.

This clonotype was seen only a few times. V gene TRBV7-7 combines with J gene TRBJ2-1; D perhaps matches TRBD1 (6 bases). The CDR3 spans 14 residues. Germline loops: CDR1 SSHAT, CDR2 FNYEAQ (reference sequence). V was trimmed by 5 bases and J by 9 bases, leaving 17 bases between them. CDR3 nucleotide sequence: TGTGCCAGCAGCCCCCCCGGGGACAAAGCTGAGCAGTTCTTC. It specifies CASSPPGDKAEQFF.

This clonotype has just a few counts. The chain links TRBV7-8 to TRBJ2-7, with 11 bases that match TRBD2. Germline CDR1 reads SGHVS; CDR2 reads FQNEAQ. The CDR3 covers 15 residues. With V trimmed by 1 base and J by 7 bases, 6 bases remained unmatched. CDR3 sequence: CASSLGLAGGGEQYF. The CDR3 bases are TGTGCCAGCAGCTTAGGGCTAGCGGGGGGTGGAGAGCAGTACTTC.

The CDR3 sequence is CASSLSSGAGYNEQFF. As DNA, the CDR3 is TGTGCCAGCAGCTTGTCTTCGGGGGCCGGCTACAATGAGCAGTTCTTC. V usage is TRBV7-2 and J usage is TRBJ2-1; D might be TRBD1 or TRBD2, each matching 6 bases. The CDR3 is 16 residues long. The V end was cut by 3 bases, the J end by 3 bases, with 15 bases between. Germline loops: CDR1 SGHTA, CDR2 FQGNSA. Full variable domain (outside the CDR3, taken from reference TRBV7-2 and TRBJ2-1): GAGVSQSPSNKVTEKGKDVELRCDPISGHTALYWYRQSLGQGLEFLIYFQGNSAPDKSGLPSDRFSAERTGGSVSTLTIQRTQQEDSAVYLCASSLSSGAGYNEQFFGPGTRLTVL.

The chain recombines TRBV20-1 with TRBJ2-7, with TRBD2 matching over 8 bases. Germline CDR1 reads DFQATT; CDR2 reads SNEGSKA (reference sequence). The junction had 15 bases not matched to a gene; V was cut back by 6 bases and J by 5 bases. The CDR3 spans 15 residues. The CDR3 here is CSAPDVRAGGHEQYF. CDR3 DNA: TGCAGTGCGCCCGACGTACGGGCGGGGGGCCACGAGCAGTACTTC.

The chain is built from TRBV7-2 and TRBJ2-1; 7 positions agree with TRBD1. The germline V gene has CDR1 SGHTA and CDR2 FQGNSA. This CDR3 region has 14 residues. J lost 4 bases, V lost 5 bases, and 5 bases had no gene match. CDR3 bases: TGTGCCAGCAGCCGCCGACAGGGATACAATGAGCAGTTCTTC. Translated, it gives CASSRRQGYNEQFF.

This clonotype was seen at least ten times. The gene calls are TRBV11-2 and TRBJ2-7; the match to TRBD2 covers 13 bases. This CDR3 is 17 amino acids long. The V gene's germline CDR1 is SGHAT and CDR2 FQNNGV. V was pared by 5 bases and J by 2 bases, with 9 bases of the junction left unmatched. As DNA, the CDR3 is TGTGCCAGCAGCCCCAGCCGCGGGACTAGCGGGACCTACGAGCAGTACGTC. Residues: CASSPSRGTSGTYEQYV.

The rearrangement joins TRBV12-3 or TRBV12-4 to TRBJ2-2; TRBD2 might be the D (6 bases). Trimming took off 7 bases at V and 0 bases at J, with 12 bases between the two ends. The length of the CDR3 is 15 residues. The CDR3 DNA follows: TGTGCCAGCACGTCCCGGGGGACGAACACCGGGGAGCTGTTTTTT. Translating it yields CASTSRGTNTGELFF.

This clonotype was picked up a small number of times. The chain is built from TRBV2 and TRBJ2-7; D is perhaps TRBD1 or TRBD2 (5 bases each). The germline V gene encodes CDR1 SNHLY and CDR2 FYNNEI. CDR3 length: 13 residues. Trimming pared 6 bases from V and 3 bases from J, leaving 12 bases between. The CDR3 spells CASSGTENYEQYF. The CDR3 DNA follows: TGTGCCAGCAGCGGGACGGAGAACTACGAGCAGTACTTC.

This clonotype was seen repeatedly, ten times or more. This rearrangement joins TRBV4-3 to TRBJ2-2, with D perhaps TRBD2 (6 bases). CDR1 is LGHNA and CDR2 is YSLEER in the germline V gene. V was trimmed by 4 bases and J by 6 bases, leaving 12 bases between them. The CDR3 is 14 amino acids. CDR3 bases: TGCGCCAGCAGCCTGGCCGAGCGGGCCGGGGAGCTGTTTTTT. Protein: CASSLAERAGELFF.

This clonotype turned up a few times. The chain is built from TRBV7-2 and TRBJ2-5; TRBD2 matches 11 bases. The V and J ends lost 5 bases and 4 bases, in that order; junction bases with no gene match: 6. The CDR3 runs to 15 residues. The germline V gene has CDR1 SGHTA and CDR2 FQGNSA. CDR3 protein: CASSPTGTSGETQYF. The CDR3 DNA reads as TGTGCCAGCAGCCCAACCGGGACTAGCGGAGAGACCCAGTACTTC.

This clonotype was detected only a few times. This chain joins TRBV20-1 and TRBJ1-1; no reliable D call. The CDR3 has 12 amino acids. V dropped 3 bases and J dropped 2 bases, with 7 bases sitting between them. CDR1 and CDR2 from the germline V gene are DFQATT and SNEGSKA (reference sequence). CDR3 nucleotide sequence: TGCAGTGCTAGGTTAACCAACACTGAAGCTTTCTTT. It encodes CSARLTNTEAFF.